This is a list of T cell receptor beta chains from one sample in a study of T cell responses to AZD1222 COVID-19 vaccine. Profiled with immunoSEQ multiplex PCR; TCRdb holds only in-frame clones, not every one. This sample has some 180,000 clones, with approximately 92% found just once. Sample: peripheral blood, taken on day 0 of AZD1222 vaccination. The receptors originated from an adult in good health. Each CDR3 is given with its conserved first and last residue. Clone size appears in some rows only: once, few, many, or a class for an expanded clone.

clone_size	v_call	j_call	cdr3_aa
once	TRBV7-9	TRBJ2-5	CASSPRTGYQETQYF
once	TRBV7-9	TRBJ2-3	CASSRLAGGASDTQYF
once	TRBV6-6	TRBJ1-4	CASSYEAGRGEKLFF
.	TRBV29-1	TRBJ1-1	CSVGQLLNTEAFF
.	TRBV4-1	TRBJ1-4	CASSPAGDGRKKLFF
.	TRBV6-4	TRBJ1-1	CASSDQVLNTEAFF
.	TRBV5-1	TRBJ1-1	CASSPGLNTEAFF
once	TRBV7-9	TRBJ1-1	CASSSVDSTEAFF
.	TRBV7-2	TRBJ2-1	CASSFGTSGVSSYNEQFF
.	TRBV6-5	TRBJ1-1	CASAPGGNMNTEAFF
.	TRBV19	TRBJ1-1	CASSIVMNTEAFF
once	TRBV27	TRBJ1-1	CASIDGLEAFF
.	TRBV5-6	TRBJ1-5	CASSLESGNQPQHF
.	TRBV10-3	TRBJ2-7	CAITSGESSEQYF
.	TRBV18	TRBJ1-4	CASSPTGGTNEKLFF
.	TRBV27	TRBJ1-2	CASSLYPRSGGYTF
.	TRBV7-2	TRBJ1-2	CASSLGSAGAGYGYTF
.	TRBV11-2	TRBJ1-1	CASSLDREEAFF
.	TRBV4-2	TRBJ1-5	CASSQDSNSNQPQHF
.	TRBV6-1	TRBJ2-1	CASSEVDAGGQGNEQFF
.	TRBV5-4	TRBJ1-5	CASSLDRGDQPQHF
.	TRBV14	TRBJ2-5	CASSLASGGGETQYF
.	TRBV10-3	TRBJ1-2	CAISELGQGYGYTF
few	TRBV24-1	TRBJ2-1	CATSDKGVYNEQFF
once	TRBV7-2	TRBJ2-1	CASSRGPRQFF
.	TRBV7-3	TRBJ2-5	CASSLGEAAGEETQYF
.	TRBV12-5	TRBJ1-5	CASGLVSSQPQHF
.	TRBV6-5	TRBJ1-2	CASSRTGDYGYTF
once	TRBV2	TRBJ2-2	CASRVGTVPTGELFF
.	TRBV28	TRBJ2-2	CLTESSTGELFF